This T cell receptor (beta chain) was captured by sequencing in a study of PD-1 blockade in mismatch repair-deficient tumors. Clones were read by immunoSEQ multiplex PCR, and TCRdb kept only the in-frame ones, dropping some. The sample holds just under 80,000 clones, 80% to 90% seen once. PCR or immunohistochemistry showed mismatch repair deficiency in every enrolled patient. The receptor was derived from an adult with mismatch repair-deficient cancer. The sample here was peripheral blood, taken 44 weeks after starting pembrolizumab.

The CDR3 bases are TGTGCCTGGAAGTCGGGCGGGCCTTCCTACAATGAGCAGTTCTTC. It encodes CAWKSGGPSYNEQFF. The chain has TRBV30 and TRBJ2-1, with a weak D call TRBD2 (5 bases). Trimming pared 4 bases from V and 1 base from J, leaving 14 bases between. This CDR3 is built from 15 residues. The germline CDR1 and CDR2 sequences are GTSNPN and SVGIG (reference sequence).